The 20 T cell receptor beta chains below were found in one sample sequenced in a study of blood T cells in healthy people across ages (dated by TCRdb to between 2015 and 2016). Library prep was done by 5' RACE. The run used an Illumina HiSeq 2500. A second PCR of about 7 to 12 cycles was performed with a sample-barcoded 5' primer and a J-beta primer mix. The public reads were quality trimmed at Q25 with fastp and then assembled into clones with MiXCR by TCRdb, keeping productive beta chains. Rows with one shared CDR3 protein collapse into an entry with the most common genes and DNA. For this sample there are roughly 1,800,000 distinct CDR3 sequences; around half appear just once. The ten largest clonotypes hold around 2.1% of the sample. The sample was blood. These receptors were obtained from a woman aged 40 to 50 in good health.

The chain is built from TRBV16 and TRBJ2-7; D unresolved. The germline V and J ends were trimmed by 2 bases and 6 bases, with 11 bases remaining between them. CDR1 is KGHSY and CDR2 is FQNENV in the germline V gene. This CDR3 region has 13 residues. The CDR3 sequence is CASSQTSAAEQYF. CDR3 sequence (DNA): TGTGCCAGCAGCCAAACCTCGGCAGCCGAGCAGTACTTC. The full variable domain, its missing parts supplied by reference TRBV16 and TRBJ2-7, is GEEVAQTPKHLVRGEGQKAKLYCAPIKGHSYVFWYQQVLKNEFKFLISFQNENVFDETGMPKERFSAKCLPNSPCSLEIQATKLEDSAVYFCASSQTSAAEQYFGPGTRLTVT.

The chain combines TRBV5-1 with TRBJ2-5; the match to TRBD2 covers 10 bases. J lost 3 bases, V lost 3 bases, and 5 bases had no gene match. Germline values: CDR1 SGHRS, CDR2 YFSETQ. The CDR3 has 15 amino acids. This chain's CDR3 is CASSWLAGAEETQYF. DNA of the CDR3: TGCGCCAGCAGCTGGCTAGCGGGGGCGGAAGAGACCCAGTACTTC. The whole variable domain, remainder taken from reference TRBV5-1 and TRBJ2-5, is KAGVTQTPRYLIKTRGQQVTLSCSPISGHRSVSWYQQTPGQGLQFLFEYFSETQRNKGNFPGRFSGRQFSNSRSEMNVSTLELGDSALYLCASSWLAGAEETQYFGPGTRLLVL.

The V gene is TRBV20-1, the J gene TRBJ1-1; perhaps TRBD1 as D (5 bases). The V gene's germline CDR1 is DFQATT and CDR2 SNEGSKA (reference sequence). The CDR3 is 14 residues long. The V and J ends lost 5 bases and 1 base respectively, with 14 bases between them. The CDR3 here is CSAGTGSANTEAFF. CDR3 in DNA: TGCAGTGCTGGTACAGGTTCCGCGAACACTGAAGCTTTCTTT.

V is TRBV28 and J is TRBJ2-7; 7 bases match TRBD1. With 7 bases clipped from V and 7 bases from J, the junction kept 10 bases outside the gene matches. Looked up from germline, CDR1 is MDHEN and CDR2 is SYDVKM. This CDR3 is built from 13 residues. Written as DNA, the CDR3 is TGTGCCAGCACCACAACGCCACAGGGGGAGCAGTACTTC. As protein: CASTTTPQGEQYF.

This clonotype has only a few counts. The chain carries TRBV10-3 and TRBJ2-3, with 8 bases fitting TRBD2. With V trimmed by 10 bases and J by 1 base, 10 bases remained unmatched. The CDR3 is 15 amino acids. Germline V lookup: CDR1 ENHRY, CDR2 SYGVKD. The CDR3 protein is CATGHGTSRTDTQYF. The CDR3 nucleotides are TGTGCCACCGGACACGGGACTAGTCGCACAGATACGCAGTATTTT.

The genes are TRBV20-1 and TRBJ1-2; tentative D call: TRBD1 (6 bases). The CDR3 loop spans 13 amino acids. The V gene lost 2 bases and the J gene lost 7 bases, with 14 bases spanning the gap. The germline V gene encodes CDR1 DFQATT and CDR2 SNEGSKA (reference sequence). The CDR3 spells CSARIGGGAGYTF. The CDR3 nucleotides are TGCAGTGCTAGAATAGGGGGAGGAGCTGGCTACACCTTC.

This clonotype was observed a few times. V is TRBV7-2 and J is TRBJ2-7, with 10 bases that match TRBD2. CDR3 length equals 16 residues. Germline V gene lookup returns CDR1 SGHTA and CDR2 FQGNSA. V was pared by 1 base and J by 6 bases, with 9 bases of the junction left unmatched. CDR3 in DNA: TGTGCCAGCAGCTTAGGTGGTAGCGGGGGGATTGGCGAGCAGTACTTC. Its translation is CASSLGGSGGIGEQYF.

The V call is TRBV11-2, the J call TRBJ2-1, with D tentatively TRBD1 (6 bases). There are 14 residues in the CDR3. Germline CDR1 SGHAT, CDR2 FQNNGV. The V gene lost 5 bases and the J gene lost 7 bases, with 15 bases spanning the gap. CDR3 sequence (DNA): TGTGCCAGCAGCCTATTACTAGGGACAAATGAGCAGTTCTTC. Its translation is CASSLLLGTNEQFF.

The rearrangement links TRBV11-1 to TRBJ2-3, with D perhaps assigned TRBD1 or TRBD2 (5 bases each). V lost 3 bases, J lost 7 bases, and 20 bases lay in between. Germline V gives CDR1 SGHAT, CDR2 FQDESV (reference sequence). The CDR3 consists of 16 residues. CDR3 loop: CASSFGPGRLSNTQYF. The CDR3, as DNA: TGTGCCAGCAGCTTTGGCCCGGGACGACTTTCTAATACGCAGTATTTT.

This clonotype has only one observation. The chain uses TRBV20-1 and TRBJ2-2; perhaps D is TRBD1 or TRBD2 (6 bases each). With 0 bases removed from V and 4 bases from J, the gap between germline ends came to 15 bases. Germline V gives CDR1 DFQATT, CDR2 SNEGSKA (reference sequence). The CDR3 has 16 amino acids. CDR3 DNA: TGCAGTGCTAGAGACCACAGGGAGGCATCCACCGGGGAGCTGTTTTTT. Translated: CSARDHREASTGELFF.

V gene TRBV7-9 combines with J gene TRBJ1-2; D gene ambiguous. The germline V gene encodes CDR1 SEHNR and CDR2 FQNEAQ (reference sequence). The CDR3 totals 15 residues. V lost 0 bases and J 1 base, leaving 9 bases between the germline ends. The CDR3 region is CASSLALPSNYGYTF. CDR3 sequence (DNA): TGTGCCAGCAGCTTAGCGCTACCCAGTAACTATGGCTACACCTTC.

The rearrangement joins TRBV6-2 or TRBV6-3 to TRBJ2-1, with 7 bases lining up with TRBD2. Germline-derived CDR1 and CDR2 are MNHEY and SVGEGT. The CDR3 is 13 amino acids. The V segment lost 6 bases and the J segment 8 bases; nucleotides outside the gene matches: 7. The CDR3 reads CASRRGLDYEQFF. In nucleotides, the CDR3 is TGTGCCAGCAGACGAGGACTAGACTATGAGCAGTTCTTC.

This clonotype was found a few times. The chain links TRBV29-1 to TRBJ2-1; possible D gene TRBD2, 5 bases. Trimming pared 3 bases from V and 6 bases from J, leaving 15 bases between. Germline CDR1 is SQVTM and CDR2 is ANQGSEA. This CDR3 is 14 amino acids long. This CDR3 reads CSVERANKGNEQFF. The CDR3 nucleotides read TGCAGCGTTGAGCGGGCGAATAAGGGCAATGAGCAGTTCTTC.

V is TRBV6-2 or TRBV6-3 and J is TRBJ2-5; no clear D. The length of the CDR3 is 15 residues. V dropped 3 bases and J dropped 7 bases, with 18 bases sitting between them. Germline loops: CDR1 MNHEY, CDR2 SVGEGT. Written as DNA, the CDR3 is TGTGCCAGCAGTTATCCGAGACCCCCCCCAGGGACCCAGTACTTC. Its translation: CASSYPRPPPGTQYF.

This clonotype was counted only a few times. The rearrangement uses TRBV6-5 and TRBJ2-7, with D unclear. The ends were cut back, 2 bases at V and 6 bases at J, with 11 bases in the middle. The CDR3 has 13 residues. The germline V gene encodes CDR1 MNHEY and CDR2 SVGAGI. DNA for the CDR3: TGTGCCAGCAGTTACACCCTTCGCGCCGAGCAGTACTTC. It encodes CASSYTLRAEQYF.

The rearrangement joins TRBV18 to TRBJ2-7, with D possibly matching TRBD1 (5 bases). The DNA end lines up better with TRBJ2-4; the J call may be wrong. Germline V lookup: CDR1 KGHSH, CDR2 LQKENI. The CDR3 is 13 amino acids. CDR3 sequence (DNA): TGTGCCAGCTCACCACAGGGGCTAGACATTCAGTACTTC. Translated, it gives CASSPQGLDIQYF.

The rearrangement joins TRBV4-2 to TRBJ2-1; 11 bases match TRBD2. Germline loops: CDR1 LGHNA, CDR2 YNFKEQ. The trim removed 3 bases at V and 4 bases at J, leaving 5 bases unmatched. The CDR3 has 16 amino acids. CDR3 loop: CASSQSLAGVYNEQFF. The DNA for the CDR3 is TGTGCCAGCAGCCAGTCACTAGCGGGGGTTTACAATGAGCAGTTCTTC.

The chain is built from TRBV11-2 and TRBJ2-3; D gene uncertain. Germline V CDR1 and CDR2: SGHAT, FQNNGV. V gave up 2 bases and J gave up 0 bases, with 9 bases separating them. This CDR3 spans 15 amino acids. CDR3 region: CASSLSTSSTDTQYF. The CDR3 DNA is TGTGCCAGCAGCTTAAGCACTTCTAGCACAGATACGCAGTATTTT.

The chain is built from TRBV6-2 or TRBV6-3 and TRBJ2-5, with 10 bases lining up with TRBD2. The CDR3 contains 15 residues. J lost 2 bases, V lost 8 bases, and 8 bases had no gene match. The germline V gene encodes CDR1 MNHEY and CDR2 SVGEGT. The CDR3 DNA reads as TGTGCCAGCGCCAGCGGGGGGGCCGGGCAAGAGACCCAGTACTTC. This gives the protein CASASGGAGQETQYF.

The V call is TRBV7-2, the J call TRBJ2-7, with D possibly being TRBD2 (6 bases). The CDR3 loop spans 14 amino acids. Trimming stripped 4 bases from V and 4 bases from J, with 14 bases between. In germline, CDR1 is SGHTA, CDR2 FQGNSA. The CDR3 nucleotides are TGTGCCAGCAGCTCGCCCCCGGGAGCATACGAGCAGTACTTC. This encodes CASSSPPGAYEQYF.